This is a list of T cell receptor beta chains from one sample in a study of blood T cell repertoires in COVID-19. Profiled with immunoSEQ multiplex PCR; TCRdb holds only in-frame clones, not every one. In the table there are roughly 250,000 clones, approximately 91% of which are singletons. Sequenced sample: PBMCs or T cells enriched from blood (not recorded which). These receptors all come from a woman aged 40 to 55 with acute COVID-19. The CDR3 runs from the conserved cysteine through the conserved F or W. A D gene is named only where the DNA matches it firmly. Clone size is given for some rows only: seen once, a few or many times, or a class if the clone is expanded.

d_call: -; j_call: TRBJ2-7; clone_size: once; v_call: TRBV7-2; cdr3_nt: TGTGCCAGCAGCTTCTCCAGTGTACTCTACTCGGGAGAGCAGTACTTC; cdr3_aa: CASSFSSVLYSGEQYF
d_call: TRBD1; j_call: TRBJ1-1; clone_size: -; v_call: TRBV2; cdr3_nt: TGTGCCAGCAGCCGCGGGACAGGGACGAACACTGAAGCTTTCTTT; cdr3_aa: CASSRGTGTNTEAFF
d_call: -; j_call: TRBJ1-1; clone_size: -; v_call: TRBV7-6; cdr3_nt: TGTGCCAGCAGCTCCGGCGGGTTGGGGACTGAAGCTTTCTTT; cdr3_aa: CASSSGGLGTEAFF
d_call: TRBD1; j_call: TRBJ1-2; clone_size: -; v_call: TRBV5-1; cdr3_nt: TGCGCCAGCAGCCGAAGGGGACAGGGGGCGGCTAACTATGGCTACACCTTC; cdr3_aa: CASSRRGQGAANYGYTF
d_call: TRBD1; j_call: TRBJ2-2; clone_size: -; v_call: TRBV5-4; cdr3_nt: TGTGCCAGCAGCTACTACAGGGGAACCGGGGAGCTGTTTTTT; cdr3_aa: CASSYYRGTGELFF
d_call: -; j_call: TRBJ2-2; clone_size: -; v_call: TRBV11-3; cdr3_nt: TGTGCCAGCAGCCAGAACACCGGGGAGCTGTTTTTT; cdr3_aa: CASSQNTGELFF
d_call: -; j_call: TRBJ1-1; clone_size: few; v_call: TRBV12-3/TRBV12-4; cdr3_nt: TGTGCCAGCAACGAACAGATGAACACTGAAGCTTTCTTT; cdr3_aa: CASNEQMNTEAFF
d_call: -; j_call: TRBJ1-3; clone_size: -; v_call: TRBV3-1/TRBV3-2; cdr3_nt: TGTGCCAGCAGGGAACAGGGTTCTGGAAACACCATATATTTT; cdr3_aa: CASREQGSGNTIYF
d_call: -; j_call: TRBJ1-4; clone_size: -; v_call: TRBV10-3; cdr3_nt: TGTGCCATCAGTGTGACAGGTTTAATTGCCAACTCTAATGAAAAACTGTTTTTT; cdr3_aa: CAISVTGLIANSNEKLFF
d_call: -; j_call: TRBJ2-3; clone_size: -; v_call: TRBV7-8; cdr3_nt: TGTGCCAGCACGCCCCGGCCCGAGACTAGCACAGATACGCAGTATTTT; cdr3_aa: CASTPRPETSTDTQYF